The 8 T cell receptor beta chains given below trace back to one sample, sequenced in a study of T cells in localized non-small cell lung cancer. Repertoires were generated with immunoSEQ multiplex PCR, while TCRdb's copy carries only in-frame clones and drops some. Among around 1,700 clones listed, 20% to 25% were seen once. The sample in question was normal lung tissue next to the tumor, obtained before any cancer treatment. All receptors derive from a man aged 35 to 69 with stage III lung adenocarcinoma.

The J gene is TRBJ2-1, the V gene TRBV29-1; 8 bases line up with TRBD2. The CDR3 is made up of 14 amino acids. The V segment lost 6 bases and the J segment 4 bases; nucleotides outside the gene matches: 8. CDR1 is SQVTM and CDR2 is ANQGSEA in the germline V gene. In nucleotides, the CDR3 is TGCAGCGTCCGAGCGGGAGCCCGATACAATGAGCAGTTCTTC. Translating gives CSVRAGARYNEQFF.

In this sample, this clone turned up a few times. The chain joins TRBV11-3 to TRBJ1-5; D is possibly TRBD1 (5 bases). Trimming took off 6 bases at V and 7 bases at J, with 19 bases between the two ends. Germline V gives CDR1 SGHNT, CDR2 YENEEA. The CDR3 spans 15 residues. CDR3 loop: CASSYSPGSGQPQHF. The CDR3 coding sequence is TGTGCCAGCAGTTATTCCCCAGGGTCCGGGCAGCCCCAGCATTTT.

This clone is medium-sized. The chain combines TRBV9 with TRBJ2-1, with TRBD1 as a possible D gene (5 bases). Germline V gives CDR1 SGDLS, CDR2 YYNGEE. The ends were cut back, 5 bases at V and 8 bases at J, with 14 bases in the middle. The CDR3 consists of 13 residues. The CDR3 sequence: CASSEAWGDEQFF. CDR3 bases: TGTGCCAGCAGTGAAGCATGGGGCGATGAGCAGTTCTTC.

The chain employs TRBV9 and TRBJ2-3, with a weak D call TRBD2 (6 bases). Trimming removed 4 bases at V and 0 bases at J, with 15 bases between. CDR1 SGDLS and CDR2 YYNGEE come from the germline V gene. The CDR3 is made up of 16 amino acids. The CDR3 nucleotides read TGTGCCAGCAGCCCATTATGGGGGACTAGCACAGATACGCAGTATTTT. Translating it yields CASSPLWGTSTDTQYF.

The chain uses TRBV11-3 and TRBJ2-1; D gene uncertain. Trimming left V 2 bases short and J 1 base short, with 15 bases between. The CDR3 totals 17 residues. From germline, CDR1 is SGHNT and CDR2 YENEEA. The CDR3 DNA sequence: TGTGCCAGCAGCTTACGGTCGGGCTCCCTGTCCTACAATGAGCAGTTCTTC. This sequence encodes CASSLRSGSLSYNEQFF. Full variable domain (remainder filled in from reference TRBV11-3 and TRBJ2-1): EAGVVQSPRYKIIEKKQPVAFWCNPISGHNTLYWYLQNLGQGPELLIRYENEEAVDDSQLPKDRFSAERLKGVDSTLKIQPAELGDSAVYLCASSLRSGSLSYNEQFFGPGTRLTVL.

This clone was picked up a small number of times. This chain connects TRBV9 to TRBJ2-3; D is unresolved. Germline assignment: CDR1 SGDLS and CDR2 YYNGEE. The CDR3 contains 15 residues. The V end was cut by 1 base, the J end by 2 bases, with 11 bases between. Here the CDR3 reads CASSVRAGNTDTQYF. The DNA for the CDR3 is TGTGCCAGCAGCGTACGGGCAGGTAACACAGATACGCAGTATTTT.

The rearrangement uses TRBV6-8 and TRBJ1-6; D is possibly TRBD1 (5 bases). Trimming removed 8 bases at V and 7 bases at J, with 21 bases between. CDR3 length: 16 amino acids. Germline CDR1 reads MNHGY; CDR2 reads SAAAGT. CDR3 loop: CASFERVGVLNSPLHF. The CDR3 region has the DNA TGTGCCAGCTTCGAACGAGTGGGGGTATTAAATTCACCCCTCCACTTT.

This clone ranks as medium-sized. This rearrangement joins TRBV11-3 to TRBJ2-1; 7 nucleotides align to TRBD1. There are 14 residues in the CDR3. V lost 5 bases to trimming and J lost 9 bases; unmatched junction nucleotides: 10. Germline values: CDR1 SGHNT, CDR2 YENEEA. The CDR3 DNA follows: TGTGCCAGCAGCCCAGGGGGTAGCGTGGGTGAGCAGTTCTTC. As protein: CASSPGGSVGEQFF.